A single sample is the source of the 5 T cell receptor beta chains below, sequenced in a study of T cells in localized non-small cell lung cancer. Only in-frame clones appear in the TCRdb table, and some are missing; sequencing was by immunoSEQ multiplex PCR. The table records nearly 25,000 clones, 80% to 95% of them present only once. The source was peripheral blood, collected before any cancer treatment. The source is a woman aged 40-75 years with stage I lung adenocarcinoma.

This clone has just one count. Relative to the germline gene, one junction end is altered; a read error may explain this. Different DNA sequences within this sample yield the same CDR3. The chain joins TRBV27 to TRBJ1-1, with TRBD1 matching over 8 bases. The CDR3 loop spans 14 amino acids. Germline V gene data show CDR1 as MNHEY and CDR2 as SMNVEV (reference sequence). The CDR3 DNA reads as TGTGCCAGCAGTTTAGACAGGGGTGGCACTGAAGCCTTCTTT. Protein product: CASSLDRGGTEAFF.

This chain links TRBV7-9 with TRBJ1-3; D is ambiguous. The length of the CDR3 is 11 residues. Germline V gene data show CDR1 as SEHNR and CDR2 as FQNEAQ (reference sequence). Trimming pared 7 bases from V and 8 bases from J, leaving 9 bases between. CDR3 region: CASNPEDTIYF. The CDR3 DNA reads TGTGCCAGCAATCCCGAGGACACCATATATTTT.

This chain connects TRBV6-5 to TRBJ2-7; TRBD2 matches at 8 bases. Germline CDR1 reads MNHEY; CDR2 reads SVGAGI. J lost 1 base, V lost 0 bases, and 5 bases had no gene match. The CDR3 loop spans 16 amino acids. CDR3 protein: CASSYSMGTRSYEQYF. In nucleotides, the CDR3 is TGTGCCAGCAGTTACTCGATGGGGACTAGGTCCTACGAGCAGTACTTC.

This chain connects TRBV18 to TRBJ2-2, with 11 bases lining up with TRBD2. This CDR3 contains 15 residues. V gave up 6 bases and J gave up 6 bases; unmatched junction bases: 6. CDR1 and CDR2 from the germline V gene are KGHSH and LQKENI. CDR3 amino acids: CASSRTSGSAGELFF. Here the CDR3 DNA reads TGTGCCAGCTCCCGTACTAGCGGGAGCGCCGGGGAGCTGTTTTTT.

This clone was observed a single time. The rearrangement links TRBV9 to TRBJ2-1; 7 bases are a match to TRBD1. Unmatched junction bases numbered 8, after V lost 4 bases and J lost 7 bases. CDR1 is SGDLS and CDR2 is YYNGEE in the germline V gene. This CDR3 has 14 residues. The CDR3 sequence is CASSYQTGINEQFF. The CDR3 region has the DNA TGTGCCAGCAGCTATCAGACAGGGATAAATGAGCAGTTCTTC. The variable domain in full, with the rest retrieved from reference TRBV9 and TRBJ2-1, is DSGVTQTPKHLITATGQRVTLRCSPRSGDLSVYWYQQSLDQGLQFLIQYYNGEERAKGNILERFSAQQFPDLHSELNLSSLELGDSALYFCASSYQTGINEQFFGPGTRLTVL.